Detailed here is one T cell receptor (beta chain). Its antigen is unidentified. Making the bulk TCR libraries relied on previously described methods and listed TCR primers. One entry per CDR3 protein results from TCRdb running MiXCR on the PCR reads. There are a few hundred thousand distinct CDR3 sequences in the sample; about 22% occur only once, and approximately 0.74% lies in the top ten. The source of the sample is a study of molecular identifiers for immune sequencing clone quantification. General study findings and limits: Among about 1 million naive cells, as was reported, spiked Jurkat TCR RNA from one cell was detectable.

Germline CDR1 reads SGHTA; CDR2 reads FQGNSA. The CDR3 is 14 amino acids. The V end lost 3 bases, the J end lost 6 bases, and 12 bases lay between the germline ends. This chain connects TRBV7-2 to TRBJ2-1; possibly TRBD2 for D (6 bases). The sequenced material came from naive CD8+ T cells from blood, with Jurkat cell RNA spiked in. Described subset: FACS-sorted CD8+CD4-CCR7+CD45RA+ naive T cells. This receptor was taken from a human donor in good health. Some libraries in this study had Jurkat cell RNA spiked in. The CDR3 reads CASSLMVGGNEQFF. In DNA, the CDR3 is TGTGCCAGCAGCTTGATGGTCGGGGGCAATGAGCAGTTCTTC.